This T cell receptor (beta chain) was identified in a study of blood T cell repertoires in COVID-19. Across the whole study: The analysed material was cDNA or gDNA that came from T cells, B-cell-depleted T cells, or PBMCs.

The data were produced by immunoSEQ multiplex PCR, yet TCRdb's version contains in-frame clones alone and is incomplete. Of roughly 160,000 clones in the sample, 75% to 90% were seen once. The CDR3 covers 15 residues. CDR1 is LGHDT, CDR2 YNNKEL, per germline (reference sequence). V was clipped by 1 base and J by 7 bases; unmatched bases: 3. Sequencing input: peripheral blood. This rearrangement joins TRBV3-1 (or the pseudogene TRBV3-2) to TRBJ2-3, with TRBD2 identical over 12 bases. The clonotype was recovered from a woman aged 55-70 years with acute or convalescent COVID-19. The chain's CDR3 is CASSQGLAGENTQYF. CDR3 nucleotide sequence: TGTGCCAGCAGCCAAGGACTAGCGGGGGAAAATACGCAGTATTTT.